The 28 T cell receptor beta chains below come from one sample, sequenced in a study of lymphopenia after photon versus proton radiotherapy. Assay used: immunoSEQ multiplex PCR; TCRdb lists only in-frame clones, some missing. Of 160,000 or so clones in the sample, less than 90% were seen once. The sample consisted of peripheral blood, taken from a patient treated with photon-based radiotherapy. Source of these receptors: a man aged 50-60 years with gastric cancer.

This clone was counted only a few times. CDR3 coding DNA: TGTGCCTGGGCCACAGGGGGGTATCAGCCCCAGCATTTT. Translating gives CAWATGGYQPQHF. V gene TRBV30 combines with J gene TRBJ1-5, with TRBD1 matching over 8 bases. Per the germline V gene, CDR1 is GTSNPN and CDR2 is SVGIG (reference sequence). V gave up 5 bases and J gave up 5 bases; unmatched junction bases: 5. This CDR3 contains 13 residues.

The chain combines TRBV4-3 with TRBJ1-5, with TRBD1 as a possible D gene (6 bases). Trimming took 4 bases from V and 7 from J, leaving 11 bases between them. The CDR3 spans 13 residues. Germline CDR1 is LGHNA and CDR2 is YSLEER. The CDR3 DNA follows: TGCGCCAGCAGCCCCGACAGGCTCCAGCCCCAGCATTTT. Its protein product is CASSPDRLQPQHF.

The rearrangement uses TRBV5-4 and TRBJ2-5; D perhaps matches TRBD1 (5 bases). The germline CDR1 and CDR2 sequences are SGHNT and YYREEE (reference sequence). Trimming shortened V by 2 bases and J by 0 bases, and 14 bases separated the two germline ends. The CDR3 is 16 amino acids. This CDR3 reads CASSFARGRYQETQYF. CDR3 coding DNA: TGTGCCAGCAGCTTTGCAAGGGGTAGATACCAAGAGACCCAGTACTTC.

The rearrangement uses TRBV5-6 and TRBJ2-7; TRBD1 matches 12 bases. The trim removed 2 bases at V and 6 bases at J, leaving 6 bases unmatched. The CDR3 loop spans 15 amino acids. Germline loops: CDR1 SGHDT, CDR2 YYEEEE. The CDR3 nucleotides are TGTGCCAGCAGCTTTGTCGGGACAGGGGGCGGCGAGCAGTACTTC. It codes for CASSFVGTGGGEQYF.

CDR3 DNA: TGCGCCAGCAGCTTGGCCACGGGTACTACCTACAATGAGCAGTTCTTC. Protein: CASSLATGTTYNEQFF. The rearrangement joins TRBV5-1 to TRBJ2-1; D is uncertain. V was pared by 0 bases and J by 2 bases, with 12 bases between. The CDR3 is made up of 16 amino acids. Germline values: CDR1 SGHRS, CDR2 YFSETQ.

V and J are TRBV7-3 and TRBJ2-5, with 12 positions matching TRBD2. The CDR3 runs to 15 residues. Germline V gene sequence: CDR1 SGHTA, CDR2 FQGTGA. J lost 5 bases, V lost 4 bases, and 5 bases had no gene match. CDR3 in amino acids: CASSSTSGSRETQYF. CDR3 nucleotides: TGTGCCAGCAGCTCGACTAGCGGGAGCAGGGAGACCCAGTACTTC.

This chain connects TRBV5-8 to TRBJ1-5; possibly TRBD1 for D (6 bases). From germline, CDR1 is SGHTS and CDR2 YDEGEE. This CDR3 spans 16 amino acids. V gave up 3 bases and J gave up 1 base, with 14 bases separating them. CDR3 bases: TGTGCCAGCAGCTCGACAGGTGACTACAGCAATCAGCCCCAGCATTTT. Translated: CASSSTGDYSNQPQHF.

The rearrangement links TRBV11-2 to TRBJ1-4; tentatively, D is TRBD1 (5 bases). This CDR3 comprises 15 residues. Looked up from germline, CDR1 is SGHAT and CDR2 is FQNNGV. The germline V and J ends were trimmed by 5 bases and 0 bases, with 10 bases remaining between them. CDR3 amino acids: CASSGRGATNEKLFF. The CDR3 DNA sequence: TGTGCCAGCAGCGGAAGAGGGGCAACTAATGAAAAACTGTTTTTT.

This chain connects TRBV7-9 to TRBJ2-5, with TRBD2 matching over 11 bases. V dropped 3 bases and J dropped 4; count of bases not matched to a gene: 4. This CDR3 has 15 amino acids. Germline CDR1 SEHNR, CDR2 FQNEAQ (reference sequence). CDR3 in DNA: TGTGCCAGCAGCTTCAATAGCGGGAGGGCAGAGACCCAGTACTTC. This sequence encodes CASSFNSGRAETQYF.

The V gene is TRBV7-9, the J gene TRBJ2-3; TRBD1 might be the D (6 bases). The CDR3 is made up of 17 amino acids. The V end lost 0 bases, the J end lost 6 bases, and 19 bases lay between the germline ends. Germline CDR1 is SEHNR and CDR2 is FQNEAQ (reference sequence). CDR3 coding DNA: TGTGCCAGCAGCTTAGCGCGCGGACAGCCAAGCAGTGATACGCAGTATTTT. It encodes CASSLARGQPSSDTQYF.

The chain has TRBV7-2 and TRBJ1-1; D might be TRBD1 (6 bases). The germline V gene encodes CDR1 SGHTA and CDR2 FQGNSA. The V and J ends lost 7 bases and 6 bases respectively, with 18 bases between them. The CDR3 is made up of 14 amino acids. The CDR3, as DNA: TGTGCCAGCAACTATGCCGGGGGCAGGTCTGAAGCTTTCTTT. Encoded protein: CASNYAGGRSEAFF. Filled out from reference TRBV7-2 and TRBJ1-1, the complete variable domain reads GAGVSQSPSNKVTEKGKDVELRCDPISGHTALYWYRQSLGQGLEFLIYFQGNSAPDKSGLPSDRFSAERTGGSVSTLTIQRTQQEDSAVYLCASNYAGGRSEAFFGQGTRLTVV.

The CDR3 loop reads CASSESTEAFF. The CDR3 DNA reads TGCGCCAGCAGTGAGTCGACTGAAGCTTTCTTT. The V gene is TRBV10-2, the J gene TRBJ1-1; D not resolved. CDR3 length: 11 amino acids. The V gene's germline CDR1 is WSHSY and CDR2 SAAADI. Trimming removed 0 bases from V and 5 bases from J, with 1 base in between.

This chain uses TRBV5-6 with TRBJ1-5, with 7 positions matching TRBD1. This CDR3 region has 16 residues. Germline V CDR1 and CDR2: SGHDT, YYEEEE. V was pared by 4 bases and J by 0 bases, with 7 bases of the junction left unmatched. The CDR3: CASSLGTAHSNQPQHF. Here the CDR3 DNA reads TGTGCCAGCAGCCTAGGGACAGCCCATAGCAATCAGCCCCAGCATTTT.

The rearrangement uses TRBV18 and TRBJ2-1, with 7 bases that match TRBD2. With V trimmed by 2 bases and J by 8 bases, 6 bases remained unmatched. The CDR3 sequence is 14 residues long. The germline V gene encodes CDR1 KGHSH and CDR2 LQKENI. The CDR3 reads CASSPRGGADEQFF. The CDR3 DNA follows: TGTGCCAGCTCACCAAGGGGAGGGGCCGATGAGCAGTTCTTC.

V usage is TRBV5-1 and J usage is TRBJ2-1; 9 bases fit TRBD2. The CDR3 covers 16 residues. Trimming cost V 1 base and J 3 bases; bases outside gene matches: 5. CDR1 is SGHRS and CDR2 is YFSETQ in the germline V gene. CDR3 DNA: TGCGCCAGCAGCTTGTTAGCGGGAGCCCGCTACAATGAGCAGTTCTTC. Encoded protein: CASSLLAGARYNEQFF.

The CDR3 is CASTPWGRETGELFF. Written as DNA, the CDR3 is TGTGCCAGTACCCCTTGGGGCAGGGAAACCGGGGAGCTGTTTTTT. This chain joins TRBV19 and TRBJ2-2; a weak D match, TRBD1 (5 bases). This CDR3 spans 15 amino acids. Per germline, CDR1 LNHDA and CDR2 SQIVND (reference sequence). The ends were cut back, 7 bases at V and 5 bases at J, with 17 bases in the middle.

The chain uses TRBV7-9 and TRBJ2-2, with 14 nucleotides matching TRBD2. CDR3 size: 17 residues. V lost 8 bases, J lost 4 bases, and 9 bases stayed unmatched. Germline V lookup: CDR1 SEHNR, CDR2 FQNEAQ (reference sequence). For the CDR3, the DNA is TGTGCCAGCGCCCCGACTAGCGGGAGGGCCGCCACCGGGGAGCTGTTTTTT. Amino acids: CASAPTSGRAATGELFF.

V and J are TRBV7-2 and TRBJ2-5, with a possible D match to TRBD2 (5 bases). The germline gives CDR1 SGHTA, CDR2 FQGNSA. V lost 5 bases and J lost 4, with 14 bases in between. The CDR3 runs 14 residues. The CDR3 DNA reads TGTGCCAGCAGCCTACAGCCCGGAGGAGAGACCCAGTACTTC. Translating gives CASSLQPGGETQYF.

This chain connects TRBV19 to TRBJ2-7; 10 bases map to TRBD2. Trimming took 5 bases from V and 5 from J; bases not matched to a gene: 9. The CDR3 totals 15 residues. The V gene's germline CDR1 is LNHDA and CDR2 SQIVND (reference sequence). In nucleotides, the CDR3 is TGTGCCAGTAGTTCAATAGCGGGAGGTAGGAACGAGCAGTACTTC. This encodes CASSSIAGGRNEQYF.

The table lists this clone with a count of one. The chain uses TRBV6-5 and TRBJ1-2, with TRBD1 as a possible D gene (5 bases). CDR1 and CDR2 from the germline V gene are MNHEY and SVGAGI. CDR3 size: 14 residues. Between the trimmed V and J ends, which lost 0 bases and 2 bases, there was a span of 7 bases. CDR3: CASSYSGVNYGYTF. The CDR3 nucleotides are TGTGCCAGCAGTTACTCAGGGGTCAACTATGGCTACACCTTC.

The chain is built from TRBV5-1 and TRBJ2-7; TRBD2 agrees at 7 bases. Germline CDR1 and CDR2: SGHRS and YFSETQ. The CDR3 has 15 amino acids. Germline trimming cut 5 bases from V and 1 base from J; bases unmatched to any gene: 9. The CDR3 sequence is CASSPGASGSYEQYF. Here the CDR3 DNA reads TGCGCCAGCAGTCCCGGGGCTAGCGGATCCTACGAGCAGTACTTC. The full variable domain, its missing parts supplied by reference TRBV5-1 and TRBJ2-7, is KAGVTQTPRYLIKTRGQQVTLSCSPISGHRSVSWYQQTPGQGLQFLFEYFSETQRNKGNFPGRFSGRQFSNSRSEMNVSTLELGDSALYLCASSPGASGSYEQYFGPGTRLTVT.

The chain uses TRBV9 and TRBJ1-5; perhaps TRBD1 as D (5 bases). Germline V gene sequence: CDR1 SGDLS, CDR2 YYNGEE. The CDR3 is made up of 15 amino acids. V lost 0 bases to trimming and J lost 6 bases, with 13 bases between them. The CDR3 region is CASSVGLGRGQPQHF. As DNA, the CDR3 is TGTGCCAGCAGCGTAGGCCTCGGGAGGGGTCAGCCCCAGCATTTT.

V is TRBV29-1 and J is TRBJ2-5; D remains ambiguous. TRBJ2-7 matches the DNA end more closely, so the J call is doubtful. This CDR3 comprises 13 residues. Germline V lookup: CDR1 SQVTM, CDR2 ANQGSEA. The CDR3 DNA reads as TGCAGCGTTGCAGCGACCAATCAACACGAGCAGTACTTC. Residues: CSVAATNQHEQYF.

This chain links TRBV6-1 with TRBJ2-7; 8 bases agree with TRBD1. The CDR3 has 14 amino acids. Germline CDR1 reads MNHNS; CDR2 reads SASEGT. The trim removed 7 bases at V and 7 bases at J, leaving 12 bases unmatched. The CDR3 is CASNEGQGAKEQYF. Here the CDR3 DNA reads TGTGCCAGCAACGAAGGCCAGGGGGCGAAAGAGCAGTACTTC.

The J gene is TRBJ2-7, the V gene TRBV7-8; D unresolved. This CDR3 has 15 amino acids. Germline-derived CDR1 and CDR2 are SGHVS and FQNEAQ. Trimming took 2 bases from V and 2 from J, leaving 13 bases between them. The CDR3 DNA reads TGTGCCAGCAGCTTATCGTGGCTAGAGACCTACGAGCAGTACTTC. Translating gives CASSLSWLETYEQYF.

The J gene is TRBJ2-1, the V gene TRBV4-3, with D tentatively TRBD1 or TRBD2 (5 bases each). V lost 1 base, J lost 0 bases, and 10 bases lay in between. Germline CDR1 and CDR2: LGHNA and YSLEER. CDR3 length equals 16 residues. In nucleotides, the CDR3 is TGCGCCAGCAGCCAAGGTACGGGGCTCTCCTACAATGAGCAGTTCTTC. Translated, it gives CASSQGTGLSYNEQFF.

The chain links TRBV21-1 to TRBJ2-3; the table calls TRBD2, which could not be checked here. TRBV21-1 is classified as a pseudogene. The CDR3 runs to 15 residues. CDR3 in DNA: TGTGCCAGCAGCCCGGCCGGCGGGTTCACAGATACGCAGTATTTT. Protein sequence: CASSPAGGFTDTQYF.

The chain carries TRBV14 and TRBJ2-5; TRBD2 aligns across 14 bases. This CDR3 contains 17 residues. Trimming removed 3 bases from V and 4 bases from J; junction bases left unmatched: 7. Germline V gives CDR1 SGHDN, CDR2 FVKESK. In nucleotides, the CDR3 is TGTGCCAGCAGCCAGGCCGCCGGGACTAGCGGGAGAGAGACCCAGTACTTC. Residues: CASSQAAGTSGRETQYF.